This T cell receptor beta chain was recovered during a study of blood T cell repertoires in COVID-19. Study-level information: T cells, B-cell-depleted T cells, or PBMCs provided the cDNA or gDNA that served as material.

Participants classified as exposed had met a COVID-19 case within 2 weeks before study entry. Assay used: immunoSEQ multiplex PCR; TCRdb lists only in-frame clones, some missing. The sample lists approximately 380,000 clones; just over 90% were seen once. The sample comprised PBMCs or T cells enriched from blood (not recorded which). This clonotype originated in a woman in her forties who had been exposed to COVID-19.

In nucleotides, the CDR3 is TGTGCCAGCAGTTTATTGCCGGGAAATGAAGCTTTCTTT. It yields the protein CASSLLPGNEAFF. The V and J genes are TRBV27 and TRBJ1-1, with unresolved D. V gave up 1 base and J gave up 7 bases, with 10 bases separating them. Germline V gene lookup returns CDR1 MNHEY and CDR2 SMNVEV (reference sequence). The CDR3 is 13 amino acids.